These 28 T cell receptor beta chains came from one sample sequenced in a study of T cell repertoires in cytomegalovirus infection. Their antigens remain unidentified. TCRdb used MiXCR to reprocess the reads, holding one entry per CDR3 protein. The sample includes 110,000 or so distinct CDR3 sequences, 30% of them seen just once. The sequences come from CD8+ T cells from cultured PBMCs, collected from culture after CMV antigen stimulation. Receptors originate from a human donor in good health (CMV status not recorded). Some clones in this sample may be carry-over from other donors' samples.

This chain joins TRBV7-9 and TRBJ1-1; D remains ambiguous. The V gene's germline CDR1 is SEHNR and CDR2 FQNEAQ (reference sequence). Trimming pared 2 bases from V and 0 bases from J, leaving 13 bases between. CDR3 length equals 16 residues. The CDR3 region is CASSLLTSGMNTEAFF. CDR3 DNA: TGTGCCAGCAGCTTATTAACTTCGGGGATGAACACTGAAGCTTTCTTT.

V usage is TRBV12-3 or TRBV12-4 and J usage is TRBJ1-6; the D is unclear. The CDR3 spans 15 residues. V was trimmed by 3 bases and J by 13 bases, leaving 19 bases between them. The CDR3 reads CASSFGVGFPLPLHF. DNA for the CDR3: TGTGCCAGCAGTTTTGGCGTCGGTTTTCCCCTCCCCCTCCACTTT.

V usage is TRBV11-2 and J usage is TRBJ1-1; 9 bases align to TRBD1. CDR1 and CDR2 (germline): SGHAT, FQNNGV. The V and J ends lost 1 base and 2 bases, in that order; junction bases with no gene match: 14. The CDR3 sequence is 19 residues long. Here the CDR3 DNA reads TGTGCCAGCAGCTTAGGCCCCATCGGGACAGGGCATCCAAACACTGAAGCTTTCTTT. Translating gives CASSLGPIGTGHPNTEAFF.

V gene TRBV4-1 combines with J gene TRBJ2-6; a weak D match, TRBD1 (5 bases). Between the trimmed V and J ends, which lost 1 base and 4 bases, there was a span of 17 bases. Germline CDR1 MGHRA, CDR2 YSYEKL. The length of the CDR3 is 18 residues. CDR3 in DNA: TGCGCCAGCAGCCAAGGACCGTCGCAGGGCTCAGGGGCCAACGTCCTGACTTTC. The encoded protein is CASSQGPSQGSGANVLTF.

This clonotype occurred a few times. This chain links TRBV28 with TRBJ1-5; D gene unclear. CDR1 is MDHEN and CDR2 is SYDVKM in the germline V gene. The CDR3 runs 14 residues. Trimming stripped 1 base from V and 3 bases from J, with 7 bases between. Here the CDR3 DNA reads TGTGCCAGCAGTTTATTGGGTTTCAATCAGCCCCAGCATTTT. Amino acid sequence: CASSLLGFNQPQHF. Looking up the rest from reference TRBV28 and TRBJ1-5 gives the full variable domain: DVKVTQSSRYLVKRTGEKVFLECVQDMDHENMFWYRQDPGLGLRLIYFSYDVKMKEKGDIPEGYSVSREKKERFSLILESASTNQTSMYLCASSLLGFNQPQHFGDGTRLSIL.

In its sample, this clonotype was seen a few times. The chain couples TRBV5-6 to TRBJ2-3; D may be TRBD1 (7 bases). The length of the CDR3 is 14 residues. Trimming stripped 5 bases from V and 5 bases from J, with 15 bases between. CDR1 SGHDT and CDR2 YYEEEE come from the germline V gene. The CDR3 here is CASSPGGRRDTQYF. CDR3 bases: TGTGCCAGCAGTCCAGGGGGGAGGAGAGATACGCAGTATTTT.

This clonotype turned up a few times. The rearrangement uses TRBV19 and TRBJ1-5; D ambiguous. This CDR3 contains 15 residues. Deletions cut 3 bases from V and 0 bases from J, with 9 bases between. Germline V CDR1 and CDR2: LNHDA, SQIVND (reference sequence). CDR3 in amino acids: CASSMEGYSNQPQHF. In nucleotides, the CDR3 is TGTGCCAGTAGTATGGAAGGATATAGCAATCAGCCCCAGCATTTT.

This clonotype was detected many times. The chain's CDR3 is CASRSRGGTGGRTEAFF. Here the CDR3 DNA reads TGTGCCAGCAGGTCCCGGGGCGGGACAGGGGGCCGCACTGAAGCTTTCTTT. V gene TRBV12-3 or TRBV12-4 combines with J gene TRBJ1-1; 12 nucleotides align to TRBD1. Germline trimming cut 6 bases from V and 4 bases from J; bases unmatched to any gene: 12. This CDR3 is 17 amino acids long.

The chain employs TRBV9 and TRBJ2-6; D not certain. The CDR3 contains 15 residues. Germline V gene data show CDR1 as SGDLS and CDR2 as YYNGEE. Between the trimmed V and J ends, which lost 0 bases and 0 bases, there was a span of 4 bases. CDR3 protein: CASSVGDSGANVLTF. The CDR3 nucleotides read TGTGCCAGCAGCGTAGGGGACTCTGGGGCCAACGTCCTGACTTTC.

The rearrangement uses TRBV10-3 and TRBJ2-6; perhaps TRBD2 as D (6 bases). Germline V gene data show CDR1 as ENHRY and CDR2 as SYGVKD. The germline V and J ends were trimmed by 6 bases and 5 bases, with 20 bases remaining between them. The CDR3 has 17 residues. Here the CDR3 DNA reads TGTGCCATCAGGTACGGTGGGGGGAGCCCATGGGCCAACGTCCTGACTTTC. Its protein product is CAIRYGGGSPWANVLTF.

The chain combines TRBV6-2 or TRBV6-3 with TRBJ2-7; 7 bases match TRBD1. Germline CDR1 MNHEY, CDR2 SVGEGT. CDR3 length equals 12 residues. V was clipped by 8 bases and J by 5 bases; unmatched bases: 6. The CDR3 reads CASCTGDDEQYF. As DNA, the CDR3 is TGTGCCAGCTGCACAGGGGACGACGAGCAGTACTTC.

The chain has TRBV14 and TRBJ2-7; D not certain. The V gene's germline CDR1 is SGHDN and CDR2 FVKESK. The CDR3 spans 15 residues. V shed 4 bases and J shed 2 bases, with 15 bases lying between them. In DNA form, the CDR3 reads TGTGCCAGCAGCCGATTCGCCGCCAGACCCTACGAGCAGTACTTC. It yields the protein CASSRFAARPYEQYF.

V usage is TRBV5-1 and J usage is TRBJ2-1; D is unresolved. Germline CDR1 is SGHRS and CDR2 is YFSETQ. The CDR3 is made up of 16 amino acids. V was trimmed by 0 bases and J by 0 bases, leaving 10 bases between them. The CDR3 region is CASSLVPRSSYNEQFF. The CDR3 DNA reads as TGCGCCAGCAGCTTGGTTCCCCGAAGCTCCTACAATGAGCAGTTCTTC.

This clonotype was counted ten times or more. The J gene is TRBJ1-2, the V gene TRBV6-2 or TRBV6-3; perhaps TRBD1 as D (6 bases). With 3 bases removed from V and 5 bases from J, the gap between germline ends came to 16 bases. This CDR3 is built from 15 residues. Germline values: CDR1 MNHEY, CDR2 SVGEGT. In DNA form, the CDR3 reads TGTGCCAGCAGTTATCATGACAGGAAGAGGTATGGCTACACCTTC. Its protein product is CASSYHDRKRYGYTF.

This clonotype has a count of ten or more. This chain connects TRBV7-2 to TRBJ2-1, with a weak D call TRBD2 (5 bases). Trimming pared 3 bases from V and 3 bases from J, leaving 9 bases between. Per the germline V gene, CDR1 is SGHTA and CDR2 is FQGNSA. CDR3 length: 14 amino acids. The DNA for the CDR3 is TGTGCCAGCAGCTTGGCTAGCCTCTACAATGAGCAGTTCTTC. Its protein is CASSLASLYNEQFF.

Many counts were recorded for this clonotype. This rearrangement joins TRBV20-1 to TRBJ1-1, with D perhaps matching TRBD1 (5 bases). Germline V CDR1 and CDR2: DFQATT, SNEGSKA (reference sequence). The CDR3 covers 14 residues. Trimming removed 1 base from V and 4 bases from J, with 13 bases in between. The CDR3 loop is CSARAVGRGTEAFF. CDR3 DNA sequence: TGCAGTGCTAGAGCGGTGGGGAGGGGCACTGAAGCTTTCTTT.

V gene TRBV20-1 combines with J gene TRBJ2-7, with D perhaps assigned TRBD1 or TRBD2 (5 bases each). The CDR3 runs 13 residues. The germline V and J ends were trimmed by 1 base and 5 bases, with 12 bases remaining between them. In germline, CDR1 is DFQATT, CDR2 SNEGSKA (reference sequence). The CDR3 loop is CSARGRTSHEQYF. The CDR3 nucleotides are TGCAGTGCTAGAGGGAGGACATCCCACGAGCAGTACTTC.

In its sample, this clonotype was seen a few times. The genes are TRBV7-6 and TRBJ2-5, with unresolved D. This CDR3 is built from 13 residues. V gave up 2 bases and J gave up 1 base, with 5 bases separating them. CDR1 is SGHVS and CDR2 is FNYEAQ in the germline V gene. The DNA of the CDR3 is TGTGCCAGCAGCTTATACATCCAAGAGACCCAGTACTTC. This encodes CASSLYIQETQYF.

The genes are TRBV20-1 and TRBJ2-7, with 8 bases aligning to TRBD2. The trim removed 2 bases at V and 3 bases at J, leaving 15 bases unmatched. The CDR3 covers 17 residues. Germline-derived CDR1 and CDR2 are DFQATT and SNEGSKA (reference sequence). CDR3 region: CSARPPGVAGRNYEQYF. The CDR3 DNA follows: TGCAGTGCTAGACCCCCGGGGGTAGCGGGGCGAAACTACGAGCAGTACTTC.

This clonotype was seen more than once but under ten times. The chain carries TRBV5-6 and TRBJ2-1, with TRBD2 as a possible D gene (6 bases). Deletions cut 6 bases from V and 2 bases from J, with 15 bases between. The CDR3 has 15 residues. Looked up from germline, CDR1 is SGHDT and CDR2 is YYEEEE. DNA of the CDR3: TGTGCCAGCACACCCACTGGCGGGGCCTACAATGAGCAGTTCTTC. This gives the protein CASTPTGGAYNEQFF.

This clonotype occurred a few times. This rearrangement joins TRBV2 to TRBJ2-1; D may be TRBD1 (5 bases). The CDR3 has 15 residues. Between the trimmed V and J ends, which lost 4 bases and 4 bases, there was a span of 14 bases. Per the germline V gene, CDR1 is SNHLY and CDR2 is FYNNEI. The CDR3 is CASSGEGGAYNEQFF. The CDR3 DNA follows: TGTGCCAGCAGTGGGGAAGGTGGGGCATACAATGAGCAGTTCTTC.

This clonotype showed up many times. The chain has TRBV7-2 and TRBJ2-3; D assignment may be TRBD1 or TRBD2 (5 bases each). The CDR3 consists of 16 residues. V lost 5 bases, J lost 0 bases, and 15 bases lay in between. In germline, CDR1 is SGHTA, CDR2 FQGNSA. CDR3 amino acids: CASSIGTFVSTDTQYF. The CDR3 nucleotides read TGTGCCAGCAGCATTGGGACCTTTGTTAGCACAGATACGCAGTATTTT.

V usage is TRBV28 and J usage is TRBJ2-5; D unclear. Germline V gene lookup returns CDR1 MDHEN and CDR2 SYDVKM. This CDR3 is 13 amino acids long. Trimming removed 6 bases at V and 5 bases at J, with 13 bases between. For the CDR3, the DNA is TGTGCCAGCAGCCGAGCCCTTAGGGAGACCCAGTACTTC. Protein product: CASSRALRETQYF.

The chain employs TRBV7-8 and TRBJ2-7; unclear D gene. Trimming removed 5 bases at V and 0 bases at J, with 5 bases between. There are 12 residues in the CDR3. CDR1 and CDR2 (germline): SGHVS, FQNEAQ. The CDR3 DNA sequence: TGTGCCAGCAGCCCAAACTCCTACGAGCAGTACTTC. Translation gives CASSPNSYEQYF.

This clonotype was seen a few times. This rearrangement joins TRBV20-1 to TRBJ1-2, with D unclear. The CDR3 loop spans 13 amino acids. Germline-derived CDR1 and CDR2 are DFQATT and SNEGSKA (reference sequence). The V end lost 3 bases, the J end lost 1 base, and 9 bases lay between the germline ends. CDR3 loop: CSASATDNYGYTF. The DNA for the CDR3 is TGCAGTGCTAGTGCGACGGATAACTATGGCTACACCTTC.

The gene calls are TRBV7-6 and TRBJ2-5; no clear D. The V and J ends lost 1 base and 5 bases respectively, with 8 bases between them. The CDR3 has 13 residues. The germline V gene encodes CDR1 SGHVS and CDR2 FNYEAQ. The CDR3 reads CASSLVSDETQYF. The CDR3 nucleotides read TGTGCCAGCAGCTTAGTTAGTGACGAGACCCAGTACTTC. Based on the CDR3 plus reference TRBV7-6 and TRBJ2-5, the full variable domain is GAGVSQSPRYKVTKRGQDVALRCDPISGHVSLYWYRQALGQGPEFLTYFNYEAQQDKSGLPNDRFSAERPEGSISTLTIQRTEQRDSAMYRCASSLVSDETQYFGPGTRLLVL.

This clonotype was seen only a few times. This chain joins TRBV20-1 and TRBJ2-1; 13 nucleotides line up with TRBD2. Germline assignment: CDR1 DFQATT and CDR2 SNEGSKA (reference sequence). This CDR3 has 13 residues. Trimming cost V 5 bases and J 10 bases; bases outside gene matches: 5. The CDR3 region has the DNA TGCAGTGCTCCCGGACTAGCGGGGGACGAGCAGTTCTTC. It is translated as CSAPGLAGDEQFF.

This clonotype was counted between two and nine times. The CDR3 DNA reads as TGTGCCAGCAGCTTAGGGACAGGGGATCAGCCCCAGCATTTT. This codes for CASSLGTGDQPQHF. The V and J genes are TRBV7-8 and TRBJ1-5; the match to TRBD1 covers 9 bases. CDR1 and CDR2 from the germline V gene are SGHVS and FQNEAQ. V gave up 1 base and J gave up 5 bases; unmatched junction bases: 0. The CDR3 runs to 14 residues.